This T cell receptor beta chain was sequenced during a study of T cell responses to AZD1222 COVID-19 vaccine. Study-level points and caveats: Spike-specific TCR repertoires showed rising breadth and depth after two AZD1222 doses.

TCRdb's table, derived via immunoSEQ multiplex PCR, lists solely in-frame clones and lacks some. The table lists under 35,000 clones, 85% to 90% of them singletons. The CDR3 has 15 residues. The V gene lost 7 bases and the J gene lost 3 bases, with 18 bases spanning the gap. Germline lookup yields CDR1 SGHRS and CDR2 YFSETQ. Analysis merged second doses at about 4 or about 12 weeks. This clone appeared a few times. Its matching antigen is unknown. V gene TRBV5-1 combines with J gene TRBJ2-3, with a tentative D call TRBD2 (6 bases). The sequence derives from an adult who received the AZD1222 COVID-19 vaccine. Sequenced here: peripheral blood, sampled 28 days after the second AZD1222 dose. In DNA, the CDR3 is TGCGCCAGCCGCCCCTCGGGGGTGGTTACAGATACGCAGTATTTT. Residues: CASRPSGVVTDTQYF.